The 4 T cell receptor beta chains below were found in one sample sequenced in a study of OX40 agonist ivuxolimab in advanced cancers. Method: immunoSEQ multiplex PCR; TCRdb's copy keeps in-frame clones and lacks some. The sample comprises about 79,000 clones, about 88% of which are singletons, and around 0.94% rests with the top ten. The specimen was CD4+ or CD8+ T cells sorted from blood, collected in a trial of the OX40 agonist ivuxolimab. The source of these receptors is an adult with an advanced solid tumor such as melanoma, head and neck, liver or kidney cancer.

V and J are TRBV29-1 and TRBJ2-7; 9 bases are shared with TRBD2. The CDR3 is 16 amino acids. Germline CDR1 and CDR2: SQVTM and ANQGSEA. V gave up 3 bases and J gave up 0 bases; unmatched junction bases: 9. The CDR3 here is CSVESGREGSSYEQYF. For the CDR3, the DNA is TGCAGCGTTGAGTCGGGGCGGGAGGGAAGCTCCTACGAGCAGTACTTC.

The chain links TRBV12-5 to TRBJ1-2, with TRBD1 identical over 7 bases. Losses at the gene ends were 4 bases for V and 6 bases for J; bases not matched to a gene: 2. The CDR3 has 12 amino acids. Germline V gene data show CDR1 as LGHNT and CDR2 as FRNRAP. The CDR3, as DNA: TGTGCTAGTGGTTATACAGGGGATGGCTACACCTTC. It is translated as CASGYTGDGYTF.

CDR3: CASSPGARVNTEAFF. CDR3 DNA: TGTGCCAGTAGTCCAGGGGCACGCGTTAACACTGAAGCTTTCTTT. The chain employs TRBV19 and TRBJ1-1, with a possible D match to TRBD1 (6 bases). V was pared by 5 bases and J by 2 bases, with 15 bases between. Germline V gene sequence: CDR1 LNHDA, CDR2 SQIVND (reference sequence). This CDR3 comprises 15 residues. Full variable domain (outside the CDR3, taken from reference TRBV19 and TRBJ1-1): DGGITQSPKYLFRKEGQNVTLSCEQNLNHDAMYWYRQDPGQGLRLIYYSQIVNDFQKGDIAEGYSVSREKKESFPLTVTSAQKNPTAFYLCASSPGARVNTEAFFGQGTRLTVV.

The J gene is TRBJ2-3, the V gene TRBV11-3; D is tentatively TRBD1 or TRBD2 (6 bases each). Deletions cut 1 base from V and 2 bases from J, with 10 bases between. Germline V gene sequence: CDR1 SGHNT, CDR2 YENEEA. The CDR3 totals 15 residues. CDR3 region: CASSLGGAFTDTQYF. CDR3 coding DNA: TGTGCCAGCAGCTTAGGGGGGGCCTTCACAGATACGCAGTATTTT.